Only one count was recorded for the clone carrying this T cell receptor beta chain. In the authors' methods: Amplified reference gene primers provided the basis for estimating nucleated cell counts. TCRdb's table, derived via immunoSEQ multiplex PCR, lists solely in-frame clones and lacks some. Clonal size and the V and J genes are those of that table, whereas D and trimming came from the DNA. The table includes about 86,000 clones, approximately 80% detected once. These data come from a study of blood T cell repertoires in COVID-19. The overall study: Italy, Spain and the United States were the sources of the convalescent and acute COVID-19 samples. Sources were T cells, B-cell-depleted T cells, or PBMCs; the material itself was cDNA or gDNA.

The receptor was derived from a woman older than 75 with active or convalescent COVID-19. The specimen sequenced was peripheral blood.

The CDR3 region has the DNA TGTGCCAGCAGCACCGAAACGTCGACAGGGATAGAGACCCAGTACTTC. Translating gives CASSTETSTGIETQYF. The chain recombines TRBV5-4 with TRBJ2-5; 7 bases are a match to TRBD1. Germline V gene sequence: CDR1 SGHNT, CDR2 YYREEE (reference sequence). J lost 4 bases, V lost 4 bases, and 13 bases had no gene match. The CDR3 has 16 amino acids. Drawing the rest from reference TRBV5-4 and TRBJ2-5, the complete variable domain is ETGVTQSPTHLIKTRGQQVTLRCSSQSGHNTVSWYQQALGQGPQFIFQYYREEENGRGNFPPRFSGLQFPNYSSELNVNALELDDSALYLCASSTETSTGIETQYFGPGTRLLVL.